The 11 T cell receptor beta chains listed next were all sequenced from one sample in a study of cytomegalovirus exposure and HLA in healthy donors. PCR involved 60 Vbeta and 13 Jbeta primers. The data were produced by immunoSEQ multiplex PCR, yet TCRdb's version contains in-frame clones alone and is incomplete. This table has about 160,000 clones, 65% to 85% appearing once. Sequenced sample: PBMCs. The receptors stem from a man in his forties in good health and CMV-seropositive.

In DNA form, the CDR3 reads TGTGCCAGCAGCCTAGGACAGGGGCACCCGTCGGGGGAGCTGTTTTTT. It is translated as CASSLGQGHPSGELFF. The V and J genes are TRBV14 and TRBJ2-2; 9 bases map to TRBD1. The CDR3 has 16 amino acids. The J segment lost 8 bases and the V segment lost 4 bases, leaving 11 bases of the junction unmatched. In germline, CDR1 is SGHDN, CDR2 FVKESK.

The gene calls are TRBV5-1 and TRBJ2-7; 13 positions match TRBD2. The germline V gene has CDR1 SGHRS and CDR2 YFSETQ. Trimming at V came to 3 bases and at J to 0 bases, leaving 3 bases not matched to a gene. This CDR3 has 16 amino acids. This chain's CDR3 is CASSWTSGGSSYEQYF. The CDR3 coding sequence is TGCGCCAGCAGCTGGACTAGCGGGGGTAGCTCCTACGAGCAGTACTTC.

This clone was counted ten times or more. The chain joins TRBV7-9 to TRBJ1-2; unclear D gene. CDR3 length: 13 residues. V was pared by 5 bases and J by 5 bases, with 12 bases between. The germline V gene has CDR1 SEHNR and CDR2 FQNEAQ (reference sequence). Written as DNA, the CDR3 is TGTGCCAGCAGCCCCAGTGGGCCGTATGGCTACACCTTC. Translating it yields CASSPSGPYGYTF.

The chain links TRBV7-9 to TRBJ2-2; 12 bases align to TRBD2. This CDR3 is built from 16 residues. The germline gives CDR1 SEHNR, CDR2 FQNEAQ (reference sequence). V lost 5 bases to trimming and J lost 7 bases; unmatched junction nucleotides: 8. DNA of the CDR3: TGTGCCAGCAGCGTGCTAGCGGGGGGGCCTTTCGGGGAGCTGTTTTTT. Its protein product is CASSVLAGGPFGELFF.

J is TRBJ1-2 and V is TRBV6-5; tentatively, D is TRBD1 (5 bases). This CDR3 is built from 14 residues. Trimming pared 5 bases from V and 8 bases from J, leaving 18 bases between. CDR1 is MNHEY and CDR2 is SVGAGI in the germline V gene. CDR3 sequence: CASSLGDSERGYTF. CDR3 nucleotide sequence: TGTGCCAGCAGTCTGGGGGACTCTGAGAGGGGCTACACCTTC.

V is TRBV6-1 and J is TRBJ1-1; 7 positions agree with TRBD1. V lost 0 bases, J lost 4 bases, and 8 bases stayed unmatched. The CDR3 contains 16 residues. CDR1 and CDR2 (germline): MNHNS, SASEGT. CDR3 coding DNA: TGTGCCAGCAGTGAAGCGCTTCAGGGGGTTGGCACTGAAGCTTTCTTT. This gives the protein CASSEALQGVGTEAFF.

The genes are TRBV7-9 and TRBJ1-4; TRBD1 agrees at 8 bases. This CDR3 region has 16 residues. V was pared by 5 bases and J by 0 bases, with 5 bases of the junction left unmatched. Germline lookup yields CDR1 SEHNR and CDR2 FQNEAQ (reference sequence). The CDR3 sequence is CASSPGQGATNEKLFF. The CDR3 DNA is TGTGCCAGCAGCCCCGGACAGGGCGCAACTAATGAAAAACTGTTTTTT. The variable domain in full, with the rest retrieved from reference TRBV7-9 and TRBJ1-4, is DTGVSQNPRHKITKRGQNVTFRCDPISEHNRLYWYRQTLGQGPEFLTYFQNEAQLEKSRLLSDRFSAERPKGSFSTLEIQRTEQGDSAMYLCASSPGQGATNEKLFFGSGTQLSVL.

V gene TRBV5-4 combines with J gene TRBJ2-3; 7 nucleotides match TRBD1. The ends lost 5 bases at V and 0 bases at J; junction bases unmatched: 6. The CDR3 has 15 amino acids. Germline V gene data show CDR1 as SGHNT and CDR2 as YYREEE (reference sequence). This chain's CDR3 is CASRQDRSSTDTQYF. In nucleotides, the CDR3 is TGTGCCAGCAGACAGGACAGGTCTAGCACAGATACGCAGTATTTT.

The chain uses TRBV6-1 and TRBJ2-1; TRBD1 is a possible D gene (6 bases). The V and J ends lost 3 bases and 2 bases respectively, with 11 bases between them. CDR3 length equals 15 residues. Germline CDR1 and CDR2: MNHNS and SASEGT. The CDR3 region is CASSDTGQAYNEQFF. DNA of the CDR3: TGTGCCAGCAGTGATACAGGGCAGGCCTACAATGAGCAGTTCTTC.

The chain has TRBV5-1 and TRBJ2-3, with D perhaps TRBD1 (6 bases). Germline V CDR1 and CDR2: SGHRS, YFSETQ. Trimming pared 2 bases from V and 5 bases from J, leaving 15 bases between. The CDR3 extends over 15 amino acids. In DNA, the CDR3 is TGCGCCAGCAGCTTACGACAGAGGGGGATAGATACGCAGTATTTT. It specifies CASSLRQRGIDTQYF.

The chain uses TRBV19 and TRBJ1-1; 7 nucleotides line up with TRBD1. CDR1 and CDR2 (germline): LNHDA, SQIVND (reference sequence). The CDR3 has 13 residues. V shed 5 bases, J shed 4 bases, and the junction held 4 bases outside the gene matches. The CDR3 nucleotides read TGTGCCAGTAGTGCGACAGGGTCCACTGAAGCTTTCTTT. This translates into CASSATGSTEAFF. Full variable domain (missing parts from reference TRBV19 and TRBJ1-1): DGGITQSPKYLFRKEGQNVTLSCEQNLNHDAMYWYRQDPGQGLRLIYYSQIVNDFQKGDIAEGYSVSREKKESFPLTVTSAQKNPTAFYLCASSATGSTEAFFGQGTRLTVV.